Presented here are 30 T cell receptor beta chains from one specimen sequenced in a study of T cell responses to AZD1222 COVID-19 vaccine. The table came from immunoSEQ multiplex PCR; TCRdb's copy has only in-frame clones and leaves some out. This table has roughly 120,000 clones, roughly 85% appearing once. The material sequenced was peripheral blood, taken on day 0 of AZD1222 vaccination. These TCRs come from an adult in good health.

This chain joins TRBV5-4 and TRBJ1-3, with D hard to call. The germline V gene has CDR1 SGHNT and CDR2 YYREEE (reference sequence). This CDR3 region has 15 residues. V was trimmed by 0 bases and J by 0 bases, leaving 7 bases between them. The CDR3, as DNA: TGTGCCAGCAGCTTGGGTTCTGACTCTGGAAACACCATATATTTT. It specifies CASSLGSDSGNTIYF.

The CDR3 region has the DNA TGCGCCAGCAGCACCGCGGGACCCTCTTTTGGCTACACCTTC. Translated, it gives CASSTAGPSFGYTF. This chain joins TRBV5-1 and TRBJ1-2; weak D call: TRBD1 (5 bases). Germline V gene data show CDR1 as SGHRS and CDR2 as YFSETQ. The CDR3 totals 14 residues. The V and J ends lost 4 bases and 7 bases respectively, with 17 bases between them.

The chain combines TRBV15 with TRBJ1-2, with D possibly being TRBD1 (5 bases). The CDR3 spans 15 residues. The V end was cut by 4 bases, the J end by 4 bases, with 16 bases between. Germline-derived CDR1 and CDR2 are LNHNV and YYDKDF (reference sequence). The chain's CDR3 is CATSIGAASLYGYTF. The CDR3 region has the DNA TGTGCCACCAGCATTGGGGCGGCTTCCCTCTATGGCTACACCTTC.

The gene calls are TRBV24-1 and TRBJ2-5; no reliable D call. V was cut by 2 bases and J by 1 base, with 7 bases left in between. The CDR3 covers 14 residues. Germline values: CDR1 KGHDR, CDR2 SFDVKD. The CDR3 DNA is TGTGCCACCAGTGATTCCCCCGCCCAAGAGACCCAGTACTTC. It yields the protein CATSDSPAQETQYF.

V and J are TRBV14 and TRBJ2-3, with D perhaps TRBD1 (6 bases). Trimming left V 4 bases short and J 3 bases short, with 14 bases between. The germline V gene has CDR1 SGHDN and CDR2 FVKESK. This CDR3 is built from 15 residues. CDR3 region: CASSPRTVRTDTQYF. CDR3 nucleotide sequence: TGTGCCAGCAGCCCGCGGACAGTAAGAACAGATACGCAGTATTTT.

CDR3 protein: CASSLGGRGLRTQYF. The CDR3 coding sequence is TGTGCCAGCAGCTTAGGCGGGAGGGGCCTTCGGACCCAGTACTTC. The V gene is TRBV7-2, the J gene TRBJ2-5, with 9 bases that match TRBD2. Trimming cost V 1 base and J 7 bases; bases outside gene matches: 7. The CDR3 extends over 15 amino acids. Germline loops: CDR1 SGHTA, CDR2 FQGNSA.

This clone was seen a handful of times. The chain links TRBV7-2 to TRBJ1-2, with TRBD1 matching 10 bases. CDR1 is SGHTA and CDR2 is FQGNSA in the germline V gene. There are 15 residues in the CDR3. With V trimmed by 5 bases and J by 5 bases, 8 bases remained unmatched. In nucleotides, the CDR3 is TGTGCCAGCAGCCATAGGGACAGGGGAGGTTATGGCTACACCTTC. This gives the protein CASSHRDRGGYGYTF.

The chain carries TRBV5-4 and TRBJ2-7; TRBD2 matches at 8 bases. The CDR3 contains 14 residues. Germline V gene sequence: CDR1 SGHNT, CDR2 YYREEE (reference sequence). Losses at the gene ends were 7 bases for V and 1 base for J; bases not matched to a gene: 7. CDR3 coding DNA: TGTGCCAGCCGGTTAGGCGGGGGGTCCTACGAGCAGTACTTC. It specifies CASRLGGGSYEQYF.

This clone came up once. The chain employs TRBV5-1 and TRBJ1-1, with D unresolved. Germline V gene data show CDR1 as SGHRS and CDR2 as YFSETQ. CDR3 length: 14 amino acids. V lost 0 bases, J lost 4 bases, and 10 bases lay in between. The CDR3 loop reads CASSLDVQVTEAFF. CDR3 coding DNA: TGCGCCAGCAGCTTGGACGTCCAGGTCACTGAAGCTTTCTTT.

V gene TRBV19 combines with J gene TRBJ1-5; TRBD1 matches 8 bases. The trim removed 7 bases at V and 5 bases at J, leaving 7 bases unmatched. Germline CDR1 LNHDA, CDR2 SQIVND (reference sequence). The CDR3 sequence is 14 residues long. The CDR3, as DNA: TGTGCCAGTATCCGAACACAGGGGGATCAGCCCCAGCATTTT. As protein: CASIRTQGDQPQHF.

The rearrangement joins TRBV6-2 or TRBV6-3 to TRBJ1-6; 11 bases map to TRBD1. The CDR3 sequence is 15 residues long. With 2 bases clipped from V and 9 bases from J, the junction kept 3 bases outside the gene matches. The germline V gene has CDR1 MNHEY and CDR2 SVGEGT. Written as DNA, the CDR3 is TGTGCCAGCAGTTACCCGGGACAGGGGGTTTCACCCCTCCACTTT. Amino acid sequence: CASSYPGQGVSPLHF.

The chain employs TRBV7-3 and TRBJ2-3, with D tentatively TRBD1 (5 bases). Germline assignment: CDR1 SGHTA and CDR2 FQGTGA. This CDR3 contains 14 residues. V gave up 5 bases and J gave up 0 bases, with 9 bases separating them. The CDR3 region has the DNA TGTGCCAGCAGCAAAAGGGGAAGCACAGATACGCAGTATTTT. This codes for CASSKRGSTDTQYF. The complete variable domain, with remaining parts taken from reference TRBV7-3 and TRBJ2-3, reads GAGVSQTPSNKVTEKGKYVELRCDPISGHTALYWYRQSLGQGPEFLIYFQGTGAADDSGLPNDRFFAVRPEGSVSTLKIQRTERGDSAVYLCASSKRGSTDTQYFGPGTRLTVL.

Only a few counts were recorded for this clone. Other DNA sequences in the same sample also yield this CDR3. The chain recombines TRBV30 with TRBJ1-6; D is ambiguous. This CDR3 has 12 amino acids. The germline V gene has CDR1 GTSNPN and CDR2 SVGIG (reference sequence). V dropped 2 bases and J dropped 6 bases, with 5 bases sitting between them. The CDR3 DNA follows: TGTGCCTGGAGTAGGACTAATTCACCCCTCCACTTT. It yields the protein CAWSRTNSPLHF.

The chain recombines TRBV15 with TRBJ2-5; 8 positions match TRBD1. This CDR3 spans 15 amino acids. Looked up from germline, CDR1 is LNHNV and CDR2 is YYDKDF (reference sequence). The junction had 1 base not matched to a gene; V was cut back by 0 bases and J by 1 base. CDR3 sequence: CATSRDQGAQETQYF. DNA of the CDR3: TGTGCCACCAGCAGAGATCAGGGGGCCCAAGAGACCCAGTACTTC.

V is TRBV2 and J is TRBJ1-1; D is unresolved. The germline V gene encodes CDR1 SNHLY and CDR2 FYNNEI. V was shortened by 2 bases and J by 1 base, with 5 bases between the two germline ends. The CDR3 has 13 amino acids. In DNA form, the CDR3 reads TGTGCCAGCAGTGAACTCCCGAACACTGAAGCTTTCTTT. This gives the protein CASSELPNTEAFF.

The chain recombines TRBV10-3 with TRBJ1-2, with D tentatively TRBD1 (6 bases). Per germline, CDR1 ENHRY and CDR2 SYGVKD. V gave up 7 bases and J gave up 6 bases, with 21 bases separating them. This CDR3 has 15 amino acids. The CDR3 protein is CAITLRQEGTDGYTF. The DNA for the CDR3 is TGTGCCATCACCCTAAGACAGGAAGGGACCGATGGCTACACCTTC.

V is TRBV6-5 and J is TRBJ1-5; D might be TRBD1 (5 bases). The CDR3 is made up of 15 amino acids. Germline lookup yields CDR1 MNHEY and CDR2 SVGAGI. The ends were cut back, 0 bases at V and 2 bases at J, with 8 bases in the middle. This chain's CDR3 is CASSYSGGGNQPQHF. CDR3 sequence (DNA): TGTGCCAGCAGTTACTCTGGGGGGGGCAATCAGCCCCAGCATTTT.

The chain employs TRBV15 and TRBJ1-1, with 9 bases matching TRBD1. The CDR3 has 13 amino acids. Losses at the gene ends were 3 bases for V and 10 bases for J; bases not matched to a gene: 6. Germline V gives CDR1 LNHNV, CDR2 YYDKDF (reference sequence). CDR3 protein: CATSRENRGPAFF. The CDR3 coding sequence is TGTGCCACCAGCAGGGAAAACAGGGGGCCAGCTTTCTTT. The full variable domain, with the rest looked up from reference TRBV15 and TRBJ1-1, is DAMVIQNPRYQVTQFGKPVTLSCSQTLNHNVMYWYQQKSSQAPKLLFHYYDKDFNNEADTPDNFQSRRPNTSFCFLDIRSPGLGDTAMYLCATSRENRGPAFFGQGTRLTVV.

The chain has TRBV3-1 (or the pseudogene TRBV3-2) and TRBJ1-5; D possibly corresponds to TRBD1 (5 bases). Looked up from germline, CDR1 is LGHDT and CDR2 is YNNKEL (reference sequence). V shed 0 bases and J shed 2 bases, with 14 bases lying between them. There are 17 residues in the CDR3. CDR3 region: CASSQDREGRGNQPQHF. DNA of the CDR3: TGTGCCAGCAGCCAAGATCGGGAGGGACGGGGCAATCAGCCCCAGCATTTT.

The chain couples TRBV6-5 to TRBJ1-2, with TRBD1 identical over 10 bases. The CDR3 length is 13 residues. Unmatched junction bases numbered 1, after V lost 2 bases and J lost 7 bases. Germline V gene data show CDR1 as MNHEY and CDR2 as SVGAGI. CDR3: CASSYGTGAGYTF. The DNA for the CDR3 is TGTGCCAGCAGTTACGGGACAGGGGCTGGCTACACCTTC.

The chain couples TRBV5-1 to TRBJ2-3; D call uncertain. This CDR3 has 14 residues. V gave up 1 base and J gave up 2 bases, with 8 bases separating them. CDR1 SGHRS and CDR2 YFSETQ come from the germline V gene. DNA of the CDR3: TGCGCCAGCAGCTTGAACAGTTTCACAGATACGCAGTATTTT. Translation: CASSLNSFTDTQYF.

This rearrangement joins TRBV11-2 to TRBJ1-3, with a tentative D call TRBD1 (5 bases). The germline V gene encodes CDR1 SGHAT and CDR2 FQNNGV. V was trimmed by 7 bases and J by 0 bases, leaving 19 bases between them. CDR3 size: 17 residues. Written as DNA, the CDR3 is TGTGCCAGCAACCTACTATCAGGGACGAGCTCTGGAAACACCATATATTTT. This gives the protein CASNLLSGTSSGNTIYF.

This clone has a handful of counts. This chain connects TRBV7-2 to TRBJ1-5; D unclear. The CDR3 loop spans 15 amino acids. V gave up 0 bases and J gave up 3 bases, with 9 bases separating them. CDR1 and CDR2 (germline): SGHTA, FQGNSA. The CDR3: CASSLAGLDNQPQHF. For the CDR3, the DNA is TGTGCCAGCAGCTTAGCGGGGTTGGACAATCAGCCCCAGCATTTT.

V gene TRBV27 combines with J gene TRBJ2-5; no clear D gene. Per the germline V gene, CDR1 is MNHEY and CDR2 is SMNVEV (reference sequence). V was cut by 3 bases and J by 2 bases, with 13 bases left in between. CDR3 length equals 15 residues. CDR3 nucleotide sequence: TGTGCCAGCAGTTTGATTGGAATAAGGCAAGAGACCCAGTACTTC. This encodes CASSLIGIRQETQYF.

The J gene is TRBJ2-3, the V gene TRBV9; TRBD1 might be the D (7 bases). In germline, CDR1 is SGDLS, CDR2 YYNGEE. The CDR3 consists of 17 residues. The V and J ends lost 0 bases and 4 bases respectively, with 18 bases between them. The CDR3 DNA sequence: TGTGCCAGCAGCGTAGTTGGCAGGGGGGTTTCGGCAGATACGCAGTATTTT. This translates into CASSVVGRGVSADTQYF.

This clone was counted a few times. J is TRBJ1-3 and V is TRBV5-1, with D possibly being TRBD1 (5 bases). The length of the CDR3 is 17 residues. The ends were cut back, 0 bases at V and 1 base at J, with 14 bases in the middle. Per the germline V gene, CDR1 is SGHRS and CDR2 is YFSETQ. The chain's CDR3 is CASSLDGAGRSGNTIYF. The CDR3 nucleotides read TGCGCCAGCAGCTTGGATGGAGCAGGGCGGTCTGGAAACACCATATATTTT.

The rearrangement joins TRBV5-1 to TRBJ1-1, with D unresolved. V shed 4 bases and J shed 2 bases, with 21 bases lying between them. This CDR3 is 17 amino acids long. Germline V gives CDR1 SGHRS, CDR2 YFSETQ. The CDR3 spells CASSVGLGFRQNTEAFF. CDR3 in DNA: TGCGCCAGCAGCGTTGGCCTGGGGTTCAGACAAAACACTGAAGCTTTCTTT.

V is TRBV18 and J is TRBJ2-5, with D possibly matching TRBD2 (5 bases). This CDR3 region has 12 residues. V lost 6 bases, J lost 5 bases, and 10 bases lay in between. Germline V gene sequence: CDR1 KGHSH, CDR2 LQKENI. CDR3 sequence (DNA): TGTGCCAGCTCCCCGAGAGGGGAGACCCAGTACTTC. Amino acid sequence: CASSPRGETQYF. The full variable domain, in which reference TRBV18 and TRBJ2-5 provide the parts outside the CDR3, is NAGVMQNPRHLVRRRGQEARLRCSPMKGHSHVYWYRQLPEEGLKFMVYLQKENIIDESGMPKERFSAEFPKEGPSILRIQQVVRGDSAAYFCASSPRGETQYFGPGTRLLVL.

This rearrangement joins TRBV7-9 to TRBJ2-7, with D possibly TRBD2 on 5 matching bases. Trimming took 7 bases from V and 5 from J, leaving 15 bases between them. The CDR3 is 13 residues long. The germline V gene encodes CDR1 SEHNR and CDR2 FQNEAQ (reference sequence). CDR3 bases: TGTGCCAGCACCCCGGCAGGCGGGCACGAGCAGTACTTC. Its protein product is CASTPAGGHEQYF.

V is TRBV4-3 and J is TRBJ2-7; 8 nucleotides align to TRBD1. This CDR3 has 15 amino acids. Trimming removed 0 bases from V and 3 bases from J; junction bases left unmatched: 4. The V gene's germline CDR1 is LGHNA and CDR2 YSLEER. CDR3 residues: CASSQEGQGIYEQYF. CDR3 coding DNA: TGCGCCAGCAGCCAAGAAGGACAGGGCATCTACGAGCAGTACTTC.